This T cell receptor beta chain originates from a study of T cells in tuberculosis. Study in general: IGRA-negative adolescents, IGRA-positive adolescents with latent tuberculosis and adults with active tuberculosis formed this South African cohort.

With V trimmed by 4 bases and J by 4 bases, 4 bases remained unmatched. The CDR3 has 15 amino acids. Germline V CDR1 and CDR2: SGHRS, YFSETQ. TCRdb keeps only in-frame clones here, not all; method: immunoSEQ multiplex PCR. This table holds tens of thousands of clones, roughly 93% found once. About this clone itself: The sample carries other DNA sequences with the same CDR3.

The V and J genes are TRBV5-1 and TRBJ1-5, with 11 bases lining up with TRBD1. The material sequenced was PBMCs. This TCR derives from a donor under 30 with latent tuberculosis or without tuberculosis infection. The CDR3 nucleotides are TGCGCCAGCAGCCTAGGGACAGGGGGTAATCAGCCCCAGCATTTT. Translated, it gives CASSLGTGGNQPQHF.